This T cell receptor beta chain was captured in a study of T cells in women clearing cervical HPV infection. On the study more broadly: Donors had HPV16-related CIN3 or worse; 2 had invasive cancer. With HLA typing for only a few women, HLA confounding remains possible.

Measured with immunoSEQ multiplex PCR; TCRdb has only the in-frame clones, and not every one. Its listing shows 40,000 to 45,000 clones. About this clone itself: From the germline J gene comes the end of the CDR3, since the read stops 3 residues before it.

V lost 4 bases and J 6 bases, leaving 10 bases between the germline ends. CDR3 length: 13 residues. The germline gives CDR1 SGHVS, CDR2 FQNEAQ. Sequencing was carried out using blood buffy coat. The clonotype was recovered from a woman between 18 and 70 years old with a cervical HPV16 infection that either progressed to CIN3+ or cleared (not recorded which). The chain has TRBV7-8 and TRBJ1-5; weak D call: TRBD1 (5 bases). The CDR3 DNA, read in part, is TGTGCCAGCAGCTCGCAGGGTGCTCAGCCC. Translation gives CASSSQGAQP. In full, the CDR3 is CASSSQGAQPQHF.